This TCR beta chain derives from a study of OX40 agonist ivuxolimab in advanced cancers. Regarding this clone: The antigen remains unidentified.

The CDR3 spans 14 residues. Germline CDR1 is KGHSH and CDR2 is LQKENI. With 6 bases clipped from V and 8 bases from J, the junction kept 7 bases outside the gene matches. Data came from immunoSEQ multiplex PCR; TCRdb stores just in-frame clones and leaves some out. The sample gives around 80,000 clones, approximately 86% of which show up once; about 0.72% is in the top ten. The study, taken as a whole, reports: Relatively little clonal expansion, among the lowest observed, appeared in partial responders at 0.1-3.0 mg/kg.

Sequencing was performed on CD4+ or CD8+ T cells sorted from blood, taken in a trial of the OX40 agonist ivuxolimab. This sequence originates from an adult with an advanced solid tumor such as melanoma, head and neck, liver or kidney cancer. The V and J genes are TRBV18 and TRBJ2-1, with TRBD2 matching over 10 bases. Written as DNA, the CDR3 is TGTGCCAGCTCGTACCTAGCGGGAGTTTATGAGCAGTTCTTC. Its translation is CASSYLAGVYEQFF.